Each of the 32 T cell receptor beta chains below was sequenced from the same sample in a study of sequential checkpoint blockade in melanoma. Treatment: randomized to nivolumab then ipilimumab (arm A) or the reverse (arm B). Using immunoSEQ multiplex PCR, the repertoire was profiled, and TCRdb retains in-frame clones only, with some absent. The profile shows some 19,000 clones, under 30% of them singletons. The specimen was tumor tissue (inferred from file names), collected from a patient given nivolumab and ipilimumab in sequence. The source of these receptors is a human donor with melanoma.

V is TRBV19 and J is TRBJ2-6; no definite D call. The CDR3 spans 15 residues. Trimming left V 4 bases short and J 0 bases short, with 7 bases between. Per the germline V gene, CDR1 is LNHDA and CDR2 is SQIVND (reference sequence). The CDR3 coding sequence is TGTGCCAGTAGTAGGGGTAGCTCTGGGGCCAACGTCCTGACTTTC. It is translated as CASSRGSSGANVLTF.

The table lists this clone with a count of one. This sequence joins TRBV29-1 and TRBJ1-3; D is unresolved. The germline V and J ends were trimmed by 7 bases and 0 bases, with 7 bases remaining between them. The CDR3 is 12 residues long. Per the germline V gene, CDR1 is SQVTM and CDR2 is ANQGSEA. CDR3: CSGAASGNTIYF. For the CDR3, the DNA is TGCAGCGGGGCTGCCTCTGGAAACACCATATATTTT.

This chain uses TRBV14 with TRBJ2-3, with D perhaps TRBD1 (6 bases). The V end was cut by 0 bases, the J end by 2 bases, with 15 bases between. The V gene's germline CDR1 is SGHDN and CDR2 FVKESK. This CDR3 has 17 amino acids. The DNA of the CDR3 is TGTGCCAGCAGCCAAGAGACAGGCCTTCGGTCCACAGATACGCAGTATTTT. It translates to CASSQETGLRSTDTQYF.

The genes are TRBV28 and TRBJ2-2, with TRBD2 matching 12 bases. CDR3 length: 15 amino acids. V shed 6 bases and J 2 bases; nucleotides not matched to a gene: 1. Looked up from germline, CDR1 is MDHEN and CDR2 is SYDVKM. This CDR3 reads CASRLAGGNTGELFF. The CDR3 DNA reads TGTGCCAGCAGACTAGCGGGAGGTAACACCGGGGAGCTGTTTTTT.

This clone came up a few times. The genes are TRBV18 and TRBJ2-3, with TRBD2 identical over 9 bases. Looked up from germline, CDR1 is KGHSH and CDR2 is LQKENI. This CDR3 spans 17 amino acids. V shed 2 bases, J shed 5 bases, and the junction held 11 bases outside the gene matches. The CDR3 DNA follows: TGTGCCAGCTCACCATTCCCGAAAGCGGGGGGCCAAGATACGCAGTATTTT. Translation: CASSPFPKAGGQDTQYF.

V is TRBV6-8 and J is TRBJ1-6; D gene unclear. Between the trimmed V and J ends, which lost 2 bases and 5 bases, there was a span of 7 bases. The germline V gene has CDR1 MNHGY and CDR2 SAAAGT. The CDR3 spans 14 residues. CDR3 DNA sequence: TGTGCCAGCAGTTACGGGGATAATAATTCACCCCTCCACTTT. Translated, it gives CASSYGDNNSPLHF.

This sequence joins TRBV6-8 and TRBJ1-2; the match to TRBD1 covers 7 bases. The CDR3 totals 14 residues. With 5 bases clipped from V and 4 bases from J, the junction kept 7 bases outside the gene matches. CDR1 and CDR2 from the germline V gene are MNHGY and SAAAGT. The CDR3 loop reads CASSGQDILYGYTF. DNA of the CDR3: TGTGCCAGCAGTGGACAGGACATTCTCTATGGCTACACCTTC.

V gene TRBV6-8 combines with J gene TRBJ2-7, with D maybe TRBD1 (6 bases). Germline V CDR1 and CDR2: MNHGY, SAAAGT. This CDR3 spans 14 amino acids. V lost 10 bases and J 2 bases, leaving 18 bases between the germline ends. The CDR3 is CAISPGTRAYEQYF. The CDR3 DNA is TGTGCCATCAGCCCCGGGACACGCGCCTACGAGCAGTACTTC.

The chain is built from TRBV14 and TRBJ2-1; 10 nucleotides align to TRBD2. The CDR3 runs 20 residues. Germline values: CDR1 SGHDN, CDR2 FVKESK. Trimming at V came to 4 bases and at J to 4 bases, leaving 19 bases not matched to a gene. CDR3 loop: CASSPRGGRPGLADYNEQFF. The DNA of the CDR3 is TGTGCCAGCAGCCCCCGGGGGGGGCGGCCTGGACTAGCGGATTACAATGAGCAGTTCTTC. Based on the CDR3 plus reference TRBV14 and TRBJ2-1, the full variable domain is EAGVTQFPSHSVIEKGQTVTLRCDPISGHDNLYWYRRVMGKEIKFLLHFVKESKQDESGMPNNRFLAERTGGTYSTLKVQPAELEDSGVYFCASSPRGGRPGLADYNEQFFGPGTRLTVL.

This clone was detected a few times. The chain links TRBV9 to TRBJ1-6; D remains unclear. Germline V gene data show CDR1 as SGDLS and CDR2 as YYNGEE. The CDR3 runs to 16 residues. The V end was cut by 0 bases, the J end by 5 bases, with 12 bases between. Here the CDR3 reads CASSVAPGGNNSPLHF. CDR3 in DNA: TGTGCCAGCAGCGTAGCTCCGGGAGGGAATAATTCACCCCTCCACTTT.

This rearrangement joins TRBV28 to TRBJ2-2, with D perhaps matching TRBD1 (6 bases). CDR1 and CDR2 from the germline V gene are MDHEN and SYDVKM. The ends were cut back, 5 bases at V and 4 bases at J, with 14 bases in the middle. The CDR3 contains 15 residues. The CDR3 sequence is CASSPQGFRTGELFF. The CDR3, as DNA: TGTGCCAGCAGTCCCCAGGGGTTCCGCACCGGGGAGCTGTTTTTT.

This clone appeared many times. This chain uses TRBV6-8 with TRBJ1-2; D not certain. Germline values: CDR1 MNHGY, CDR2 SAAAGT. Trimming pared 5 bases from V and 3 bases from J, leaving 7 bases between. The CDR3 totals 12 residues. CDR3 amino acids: CASSRTDYGYTF. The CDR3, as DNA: TGTGCCAGCAGTCGGACGGACTATGGCTACACCTTC.

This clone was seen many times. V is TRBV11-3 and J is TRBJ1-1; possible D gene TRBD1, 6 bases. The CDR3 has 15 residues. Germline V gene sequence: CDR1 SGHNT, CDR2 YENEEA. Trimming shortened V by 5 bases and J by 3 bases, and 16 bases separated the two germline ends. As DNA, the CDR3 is TGTGCCAGCAGCCCCGGAGCAGGGGAGTACACTGAAGCTTTCTTT. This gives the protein CASSPGAGEYTEAFF.

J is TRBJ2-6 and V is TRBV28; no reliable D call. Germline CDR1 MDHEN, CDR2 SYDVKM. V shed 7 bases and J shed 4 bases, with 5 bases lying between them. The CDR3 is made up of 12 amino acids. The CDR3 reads CASKAGANVLTF. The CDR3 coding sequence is TGTGCCAGCAAAGCCGGGGCCAACGTCCTGACTTTC.

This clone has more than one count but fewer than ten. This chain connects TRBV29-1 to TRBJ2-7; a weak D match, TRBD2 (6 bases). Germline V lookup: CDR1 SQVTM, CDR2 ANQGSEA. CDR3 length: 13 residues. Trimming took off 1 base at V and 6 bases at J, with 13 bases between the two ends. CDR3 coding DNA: TGCAGCGTTGAAGCACCTAGGGGAGGCGAGCAGTACTTC. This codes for CSVEAPRGGEQYF.

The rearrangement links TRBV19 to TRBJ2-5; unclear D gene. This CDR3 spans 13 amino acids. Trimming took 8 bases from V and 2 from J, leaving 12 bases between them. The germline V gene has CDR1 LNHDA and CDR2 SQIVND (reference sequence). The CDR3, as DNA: TGTGCCAGTGGTCGCCGGCCACAAGAGACCCAGTACTTC. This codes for CASGRRPQETQYF.

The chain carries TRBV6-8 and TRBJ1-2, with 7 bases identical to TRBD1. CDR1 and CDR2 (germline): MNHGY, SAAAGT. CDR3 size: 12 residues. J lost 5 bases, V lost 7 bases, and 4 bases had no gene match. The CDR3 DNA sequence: TGTGCCAGCATCCAGGGGGATTATGGCTACACCTTC. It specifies CASIQGDYGYTF.

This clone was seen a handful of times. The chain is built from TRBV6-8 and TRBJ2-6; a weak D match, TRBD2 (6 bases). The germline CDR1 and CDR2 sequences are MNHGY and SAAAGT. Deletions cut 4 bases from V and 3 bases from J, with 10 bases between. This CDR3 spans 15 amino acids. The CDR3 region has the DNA TGTGCCAGCAGTTTGGGGACTCTTGGGGCCAACGTCCTGACTTTC. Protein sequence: CASSLGTLGANVLTF.

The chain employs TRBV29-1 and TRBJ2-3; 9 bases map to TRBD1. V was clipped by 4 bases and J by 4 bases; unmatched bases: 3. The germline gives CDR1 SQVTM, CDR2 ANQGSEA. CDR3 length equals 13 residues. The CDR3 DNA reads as TGCAGCGTTGGGACAGGGGTTGCAGATACGCAGTATTTT. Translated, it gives CSVGTGVADTQYF.

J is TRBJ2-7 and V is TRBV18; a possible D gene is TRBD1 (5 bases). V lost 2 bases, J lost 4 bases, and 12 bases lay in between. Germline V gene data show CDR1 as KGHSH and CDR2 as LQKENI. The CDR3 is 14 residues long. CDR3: CASSPNRQKYEQYF. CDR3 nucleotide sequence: TGTGCCAGCTCACCAAACAGGCAAAAGTACGAGCAGTACTTC.

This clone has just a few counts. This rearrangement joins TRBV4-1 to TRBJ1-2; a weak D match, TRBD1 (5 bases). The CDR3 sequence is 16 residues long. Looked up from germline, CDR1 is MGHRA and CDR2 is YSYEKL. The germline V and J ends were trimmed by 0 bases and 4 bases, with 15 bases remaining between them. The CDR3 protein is CASSQDRGGVGYGYTF. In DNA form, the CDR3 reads TGCGCCAGCAGCCAAGATCGGGGGGGAGTGGGCTATGGCTACACCTTC.

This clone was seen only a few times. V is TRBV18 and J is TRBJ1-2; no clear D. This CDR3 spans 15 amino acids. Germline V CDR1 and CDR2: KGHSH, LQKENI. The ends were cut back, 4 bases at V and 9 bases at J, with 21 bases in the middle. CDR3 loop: CASSLNSMGSNSYTF. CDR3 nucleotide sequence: TGTGCCAGCTCACTCAACTCGATGGGCAGCAACAGCTACACCTTC. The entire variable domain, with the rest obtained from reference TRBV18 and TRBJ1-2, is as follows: NAGVMQNPRHLVRRRGQEARLRCSPMKGHSHVYWYRQLPEEGLKFMVYLQKENIIDESGMPKERFSAEFPKEGPSILRIQQVVRGDSAAYFCASSLNSMGSNSYTFGSGTRLTVV.

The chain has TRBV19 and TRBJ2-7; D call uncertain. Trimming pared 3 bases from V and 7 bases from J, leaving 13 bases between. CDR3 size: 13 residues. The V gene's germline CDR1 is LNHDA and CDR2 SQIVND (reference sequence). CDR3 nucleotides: TGTGCCAGTAGTATTACCCCATCTGGAGAGCAGTACTTC. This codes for CASSITPSGEQYF.

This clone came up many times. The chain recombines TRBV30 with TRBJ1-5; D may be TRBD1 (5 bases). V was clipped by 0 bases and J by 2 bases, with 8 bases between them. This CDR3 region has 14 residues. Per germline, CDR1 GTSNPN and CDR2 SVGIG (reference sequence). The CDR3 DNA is TGTGCCTGGAGTGTAACGGGGGGCAATCAGCCCCAGCATTTT. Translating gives CAWSVTGGNQPQHF.

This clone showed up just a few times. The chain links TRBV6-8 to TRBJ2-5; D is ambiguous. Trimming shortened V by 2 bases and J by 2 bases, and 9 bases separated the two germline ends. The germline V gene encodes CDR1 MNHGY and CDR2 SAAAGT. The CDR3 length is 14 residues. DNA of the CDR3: TGTGCCAGCAGTTACGATCGGATACAAGAGACCCAGTACTTC. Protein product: CASSYDRIQETQYF.

CDR3 nucleotide sequence: TGTGCCAGTAGTATCGCCACAGGGACAGGACTTCCCTACGAGCAGTACTTC. This sequence encodes CASSIATGTGLPYEQYF. This rearrangement joins TRBV19 to TRBJ2-7; 8 nucleotides agree with TRBD1. The germline V gene encodes CDR1 LNHDA and CDR2 SQIVND (reference sequence). Trimming cost V 3 bases and J 2 bases; bases outside gene matches: 12. The length of the CDR3 is 17 residues.

CDR3 protein: CASSFFGTGDYGYTF. CDR3 bases: TGTGCCAGCAGTTTCTTCGGGACAGGGGACTATGGCTACACCTTC. J is TRBJ1-2 and V is TRBV28, with 10 bases matching TRBD1. The CDR3 has 15 residues. With V trimmed by 3 bases and J by 3 bases, 4 bases remained unmatched. Germline lookup yields CDR1 MDHEN and CDR2 SYDVKM.

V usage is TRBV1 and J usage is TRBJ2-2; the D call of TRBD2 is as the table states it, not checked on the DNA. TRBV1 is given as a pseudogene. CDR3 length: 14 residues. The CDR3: CASSQATSAGELFF. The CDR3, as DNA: TGCGCCAGCAGCCAAGCGACTAGCGCCGGGGAGCTGTTTTTT.

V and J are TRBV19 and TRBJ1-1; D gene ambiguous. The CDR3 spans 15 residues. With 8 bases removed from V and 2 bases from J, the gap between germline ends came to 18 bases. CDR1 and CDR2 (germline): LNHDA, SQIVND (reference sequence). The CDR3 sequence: CASSLLFGSNTEAFF. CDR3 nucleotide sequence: TGTGCCAGTTCTCTCCTTTTTGGGTCAAACACTGAAGCTTTCTTT.

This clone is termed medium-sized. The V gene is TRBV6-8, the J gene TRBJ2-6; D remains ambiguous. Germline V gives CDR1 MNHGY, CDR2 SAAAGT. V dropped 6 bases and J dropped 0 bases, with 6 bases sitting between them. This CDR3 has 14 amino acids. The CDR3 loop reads CASRVPSGANVLTF. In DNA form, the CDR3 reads TGTGCCAGCAGGGTCCCCTCTGGGGCCAACGTCCTGACTTTC.

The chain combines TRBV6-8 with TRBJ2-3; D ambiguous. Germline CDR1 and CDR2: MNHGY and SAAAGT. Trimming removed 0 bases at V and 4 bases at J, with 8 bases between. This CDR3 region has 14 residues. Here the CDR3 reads CASSYSGIPDTQYF. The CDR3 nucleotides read TGTGCCAGCAGTTACTCAGGGATCCCAGATACGCAGTATTTT.

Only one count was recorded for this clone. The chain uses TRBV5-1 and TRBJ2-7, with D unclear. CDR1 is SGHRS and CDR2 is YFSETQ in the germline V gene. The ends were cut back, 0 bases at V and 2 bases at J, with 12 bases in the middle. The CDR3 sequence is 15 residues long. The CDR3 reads CASSLAPAGTYEQYF. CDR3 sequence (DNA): TGCGCCAGCAGCTTGGCTCCAGCAGGTACCTACGAGCAGTACTTC.